This T cell receptor beta chain stems from a study of cytomegalovirus exposure and HLA in healthy donors. TCRdb's copy holds only in-frame clones and misses some; the assay was immunoSEQ multiplex PCR. The profile covers 300,000 to 400,000 clones, with approximately 91% appearing a single time and roughly 0.96% taken by the ten largest. Per germline, CDR1 MGHRA and CDR2 YSYEKL. Trimming cost V 1 base and J 0 bases, with 6 bases left between them. The CDR3 has 14 residues. This receptor was obtained from a man younger than 45 in good health and CMV-seronegative. The specimen sequenced was PBMCs. The V gene is TRBV4-1, the J gene TRBJ1-2; D unclear. This CDR3 reads CASSQVQTNYGYTF. CDR3 DNA sequence: TGCGCCAGCAGCCAAGTACAAACTAACTATGGCTACACCTTC.